The 3 T cell receptor beta chains in this list originate from one sample, sequenced in a study of blood T cell repertoires in COVID-19. Method: immunoSEQ multiplex PCR; TCRdb's copy keeps in-frame clones and lacks some. The sample lists about 150,000 clones, nearly 85% occurring once. The specimen was peripheral blood. These receptors were collected from a human donor in a cohort sampled during active COVID-19.

This clone occurred many times. This chain joins TRBV5-4 and TRBJ2-5; weak D call: TRBD1 (6 bases). Germline CDR1 reads SGHNT; CDR2 reads YYREEE (reference sequence). V lost 0 bases and J lost 1, with 7 bases in between. CDR3 size: 14 residues. The CDR3 DNA is TGTGCCAGCAGCTTGGAGGGGGTCCAAGAGACCCAGTACTTC. It is translated as CASSLEGVQETQYF.

This clone was picked up one time. The chain recombines TRBV4-1 with TRBJ2-5, with TRBD2 matching 7 bases. The CDR3 loop spans 15 amino acids. With 4 bases clipped from V and 5 bases from J, the junction kept 10 bases outside the gene matches. Germline CDR1 and CDR2: MGHRA and YSYEKL. The CDR3 nucleotides read TGCGCCAGCAGCCGTCCAGCGGGGTCTGTGGAGACCCAGTACTTC. Translating gives CASSRPAGSVETQYF.

The chain links TRBV6-1 to TRBJ1-3; unclear D gene. The length of the CDR3 is 16 residues. Trimming shortened V by 3 bases and J by 0 bases, and 12 bases separated the two germline ends. Germline-derived CDR1 and CDR2 are MNHNS and SASEGT. The CDR3 sequence: CASSELQVGSGNTIYF. CDR3 DNA: TGTGCCAGCAGTGAGCTCCAGGTGGGCTCTGGAAACACCATATATTTT.